Following are 27 T cell receptor beta chains from one sample sequenced in a study of blood T cell repertoires in COVID-19. The assay was immunoSEQ multiplex PCR, and TCRdb's table has in-frame clones only and misses some. The sample lists some 140,000 clones, 84% seen once, with 5.5% in the top ten. The material sequenced was PBMCs or T cells enriched from blood (not recorded which). These receptors were taken from a middle-aged man with acute COVID-19.

The chain links TRBV29-1 to TRBJ2-1; 10 positions agree with TRBD1. The CDR3 has 12 residues. The V gene's germline CDR1 is SQVTM and CDR2 ANQGSEA. V lost 4 bases, J lost 7 bases, and 1 base stayed unmatched. CDR3 DNA sequence: TGCAGCGTTGGGACAGGGGGAAATGAGCAGTTCTTC. Translated, it gives CSVGTGGNEQFF.

The chain uses TRBV7-9 and TRBJ2-7; D possibly corresponds to TRBD2 (6 bases). The CDR3 totals 14 residues. The V gene's germline CDR1 is SEHNR and CDR2 FQNEAQ (reference sequence). Trimming pared 1 base from V and 3 bases from J, leaving 10 bases between. The CDR3 nucleotides read TGTGCCAGCAGCTTAGACGCGGGACTCTACGAGCAGTACTTC. This codes for CASSLDAGLYEQYF. Full variable domain (missing parts from reference TRBV7-9 and TRBJ2-7): DTGVSQNPRHKITKRGQNVTFRCDPISEHNRLYWYRQTLGQGPEFLTYFQNEAQLEKSRLLSDRFSAERPKGSFSTLEIQRTEQGDSAMYLCASSLDAGLYEQYFGPGTRLTVT.

The J gene is TRBJ1-1, the V gene TRBV12-3 or TRBV12-4, with unresolved D. The V and J ends lost 2 bases and 8 bases respectively, with 12 bases between them. The CDR3 consists of 13 residues. This chain's CDR3 is CASSLLGPREAFF. CDR3 nucleotides: TGTGCCAGCAGTTTATTGGGCCCCCGGGAAGCTTTCTTT.

This clone appeared once. One end of the junction fails to match germline, which may point to a read error. The chain joins TRBV11-3 to TRBJ2-7; maybe TRBD2 (6 bases). Germline V gives CDR1 SGHNT, CDR2 YENEEA. The length of the CDR3 is 13 residues. The CDR3 protein is CASSAPGLKEPHF. DNA of the CDR3: TGTGCCAGCAGCGCCCCGGGACTCAAGGAACCGCACTTC.

The V gene is TRBV10-2, the J gene TRBJ2-1; TRBD1 agrees at 9 bases. The CDR3 spans 14 residues. The V gene end was trimmed by 10 bases and the J gene end by 2 bases; junction bases not matched to a gene: 6. CDR1 WSHSY and CDR2 SAAADI come from the germline V gene. The CDR3 nucleotides are TGCGCCACCTCCGGGACAGGGACCTACAATGAGCAGTTCTTC. Residues: CATSGTGTYNEQFF.

V and J are TRBV6-5 and TRBJ1-2; the D gene is possibly TRBD1 (6 bases). The CDR3 length is 12 residues. The germline gives CDR1 MNHEY, CDR2 SVGAGI. V shed 10 bases and J shed 0 bases, with 9 bases lying between them. The CDR3: CATKGANYGYTF. In DNA form, the CDR3 reads TGTGCCACTAAGGGGGCTAACTATGGCTACACCTTC.

Only one count was recorded for this clone. This chain connects TRBV9 to TRBJ2-5, with TRBD2 as a possible D gene (7 bases). Trimming removed 1 base from V and 5 bases from J, with 18 bases in between. This CDR3 is built from 16 residues. CDR1 SGDLS and CDR2 YYNGEE come from the germline V gene. The CDR3 reads CASSVYGGTTGETQYF. The CDR3 DNA reads as TGTGCCAGCAGCGTATACGGGGGGACCACAGGGGAGACCCAGTACTTC.

The chain combines TRBV30 with TRBJ2-1; D is possibly TRBD2 (6 bases). Germline V CDR1 and CDR2: GTSNPN, SVGIG (reference sequence). V lost 1 base and J 6 bases, leaving 10 bases between the germline ends. This CDR3 is 13 amino acids long. The CDR3 loop is CAWSGLAFNEQFF. The DNA for the CDR3 is TGTGCCTGGAGTGGTCTAGCGTTCAATGAGCAGTTCTTC.

The chain links TRBV12-5 to TRBJ2-1; TRBD2 agrees at 8 bases. This CDR3 is built from 20 residues. Germline-derived CDR1 and CDR2 are LGHNT and FRNRAP. Trimming removed 0 bases from V and 0 bases from J; junction bases left unmatched: 13. CDR3 protein: CASGLVPTVGGEYSYNEQFF. The CDR3 nucleotides are TGTGCTAGTGGTTTGGTACCAACGGTCGGGGGGGAATACTCCTACAATGAGCAGTTCTTC.

The chain combines TRBV24-1 with TRBJ2-1, with TRBD2 matching 8 bases. Germline V lookup: CDR1 KGHDR, CDR2 SFDVKD. J was trimmed by 0 bases and V by 1 base; bases with no gene match: 7. This CDR3 spans 18 amino acids. CDR3 region: CATSDFKGGGSSYNEQFF. CDR3 DNA sequence: TGTGCCACCAGTGATTTCAAAGGCGGGGGGAGCTCCTACAATGAGCAGTTCTTC.

The chain links TRBV6-2 or TRBV6-3 to TRBJ1-2; D possibly corresponds to TRBD1 (5 bases). The CDR3 length is 12 residues. V was shortened by 2 bases and J by 10 bases, with 11 bases between the two germline ends. The germline gives CDR1 MNHEY, CDR2 SVGEGT. The CDR3 loop is CASSYPGRAYTF. In DNA, the CDR3 is TGTGCCAGCAGTTACCCAGGCAGGGCCTACACCTTC.

V usage is TRBV12-3 or TRBV12-4 and J usage is TRBJ2-5; a weak D match, TRBD2 (7 bases). The length of the CDR3 is 13 residues. V was pared by 6 bases and J by 5 bases, with 13 bases between. CDR3 sequence reads: CASRPGGAETQYF. Written as DNA, the CDR3 is TGTGCCAGCAGGCCGGGGGGCGCGGAGACCCAGTACTTC.

V gene TRBV5-4 combines with J gene TRBJ1-1; 10 bases align to TRBD1. The CDR3 contains 16 residues. After removal of 2 bases from V and 4 bases from J, the junction contained 8 bases not matched to a gene. Germline V gene data show CDR1 as SGHNT and CDR2 as YYREEE (reference sequence). This CDR3 is CASSLLTGGASTEAFF. The CDR3 nucleotides are TGTGCCAGCAGCTTATTGACAGGGGGCGCGAGCACTGAAGCTTTCTTT.

The chain is built from TRBV2 and TRBJ1-6; 7 bases align to TRBD1. V was clipped by 6 bases and J by 3 bases; unmatched bases: 5. CDR3 length: 15 amino acids. The germline V gene encodes CDR1 SNHLY and CDR2 FYNNEI. The CDR3 loop is CASRDRPLYNSPLHF. In nucleotides, the CDR3 is TGTGCCAGCAGGGACAGGCCGCTCTATAATTCACCCCTCCACTTT. Supplemented by reference TRBV2 and TRBJ1-6, the full variable domain reads EPEVTQTPSHQVTQMGQEVILRCVPISNHLYFYWYRQILGQKVEFLVSFYNNEISEKSEIFDDQFSVERPDGSNFTLKIRSTKLEDSAMYFCASRDRPLYNSPLHFGNGTRLTVT.

The V call is TRBV4-1, the J call TRBJ2-1; D perhaps matches TRBD2 (5 bases). V was trimmed by 0 bases and J by 4 bases, leaving 16 bases between them. The CDR3 runs to 17 residues. The germline CDR1 and CDR2 sequences are MGHRA and YSYEKL. For the CDR3, the DNA is TGCGCCAGCAGCCAAGATTTGCTGAGCGGAAGATACAATGAGCAGTTCTTC. It encodes CASSQDLLSGRYNEQFF.

The chain joins TRBV23-1 to TRBJ1-4; TRBD1 might be the D (6 bases). TRBV23-1 counts as an open reading frame of uncertain function. The CDR3 has 17 amino acids. Trimming pared 4 bases from V and 10 bases from J, leaving 25 bases between. The CDR3 region is CASSRQVFAPPTGKLFF. The CDR3 DNA is TGCGCCAGCAGTCGACAGGTCTTCGCCCCGCCGACTGGAAAACTGTTTTTT.

The rearrangement uses TRBV19 and TRBJ2-2; weak D call: TRBD1 (5 bases). Germline V gene data show CDR1 as LNHDA and CDR2 as SQIVND (reference sequence). The CDR3 contains 17 residues. Deletions cut 2 bases from V and 2 bases from J, with 15 bases between. Here the CDR3 reads CASSILDWRTNTGELFF. The CDR3 DNA reads TGTGCCAGTAGTATATTGGATTGGCGGACAAACACCGGGGAGCTGTTTTTT.

The V gene is TRBV28, the J gene TRBJ1-1; D is unresolved. The CDR3 contains 15 residues. Per the germline V gene, CDR1 is MDHEN and CDR2 is SYDVKM. V was clipped by 5 bases and J by 2 bases, with 15 bases between them. CDR3 coding DNA: TGTGCCAGCAGTCCACGGACGGGGAGCAACACTGAAGCTTTCTTT. Amino acids: CASSPRTGSNTEAFF.

The chain has TRBV5-1 and TRBJ1-2; D is possibly TRBD1 (5 bases). V lost 4 bases to trimming and J lost 3 bases, with 16 bases between them. Germline V gene data show CDR1 as SGHRS and CDR2 as YFSETQ. The length of the CDR3 is 15 residues. Here the CDR3 reads CASSPFGGTDYGYTF. The CDR3 DNA reads as TGCGCCAGCAGCCCCTTTGGAGGGACGGACTATGGCTACACCTTC.

This clone was observed a few times. This chain uses TRBV6-5 with TRBJ2-5; tentatively, D is TRBD1 (6 bases). Germline V gives CDR1 MNHEY, CDR2 SVGAGI. The CDR3 spans 14 residues. The V gene lost 6 bases and the J gene lost 2 bases, with 13 bases spanning the gap. The CDR3, as DNA: TGTGCCAGCAGCCGTAATCAGGGGCAAGAGACCCAGTACTTC. Amino acid sequence: CASSRNQGQETQYF.

The rearrangement joins TRBV9 to TRBJ2-7; TRBD2 matches at 11 bases. CDR1 SGDLS and CDR2 YYNGEE come from the germline V gene. CDR3 length: 18 residues. J lost 4 bases, V lost 4 bases, and 16 bases had no gene match. CDR3 DNA sequence: TGTGCCAGCAGCCCATACACTAGCGGGAGACTGCGCCCTTACGAGCAGTACTTC. It translates to CASSPYTSGRLRPYEQYF. Full variable domain (remainder filled in from reference TRBV9 and TRBJ2-7): DSGVTQTPKHLITATGQRVTLRCSPRSGDLSVYWYQQSLDQGLQFLIQYYNGEERAKGNILERFSAQQFPDLHSELNLSSLELGDSALYFCASSPYTSGRLRPYEQYFGPGTRLTVT.

The V and J genes are TRBV11-2 and TRBJ2-1; 14 bases align to TRBD2. Germline V gives CDR1 SGHAT, CDR2 FQNNGV. V lost 4 bases and J lost 7; bases outside the gene matches: 3. There are 15 residues in the CDR3. CDR3 sequence (DNA): TGTGCCAGCAGCTCCCGGACTAGCGGGAGGAATGAGCAGTTCTTC. This encodes CASSSRTSGRNEQFF.

The chain employs TRBV28 and TRBJ1-2, with 12 bases matching TRBD1. V lost 5 bases to trimming and J lost 3 bases; unmatched junction nucleotides: 13. This CDR3 has 18 residues. CDR1 MDHEN and CDR2 SYDVKM come from the germline V gene. CDR3 bases: TGTGCCAGCAGTGATCCGGGACAGGGGGCGCGACGGGACTATGGCTACACCTTC. This encodes CASSDPGQGARRDYGYTF.

This clone was observed a single time. The chain carries TRBV28 and TRBJ2-7, with 15 bases aligning to TRBD2. With 5 bases clipped from V and 4 bases from J, the junction kept 12 bases outside the gene matches. The CDR3 runs 18 residues. CDR1 is MDHEN and CDR2 is SYDVKM in the germline V gene. CDR3 nucleotides: TGTGCCAGCAGTCCCGGACTAGCGGGGGGGCATTCGTCTTACGAGCAGTACTTC. It yields the protein CASSPGLAGGHSSYEQYF.

This chain connects TRBV10-3 to TRBJ1-2; tentative D call: TRBD1 (5 bases). The CDR3 runs to 13 residues. CDR1 ENHRY and CDR2 SYGVKD come from the germline V gene. V lost 3 bases and J lost 4, with 9 bases in between. The CDR3 protein is CAISDDRFYGYTF. CDR3 DNA: TGTGCCATCAGTGATGACAGATTCTATGGCTACACCTTC.

The chain combines TRBV19 with TRBJ1-5, with D possibly being TRBD1 (5 bases). There are 17 residues in the CDR3. Germline-derived CDR1 and CDR2 are LNHDA and SQIVND (reference sequence). Trimming left V 8 bases short and J 0 bases short, with 20 bases between. The CDR3, as DNA: TGTGCCAGTGAGAAGCGGGGGGGTGGCTTTAGCAATCAGCCCCAGCATTTT. Protein sequence: CASEKRGGGFSNQPQHF.

The V call is TRBV4-1, the J call TRBJ1-6; D not certain. The CDR3 loop spans 16 amino acids. CDR1 MGHRA and CDR2 YSYEKL come from the germline V gene. Trimming left V 0 bases short and J 7 bases short, with 13 bases between. The CDR3 here is CASSQEGNWANSPLHF. Written as DNA, the CDR3 is TGCGCCAGCAGCCAAGAAGGTAACTGGGCCAATTCACCCCTCCACTTT.